This TCR beta chain was found in a study of T cell responses to AZD1222 COVID-19 vaccine. Germline CDR1 reads MGHDK; CDR2 reads SYGVNS. V lost 0 bases and J lost 7; bases outside the gene matches: 4. This CDR3 spans 14 amino acids. Points on this clone: The antigen is unknown.

Sequenced by immunoSEQ multiplex PCR; TCRdb stores in-frame clones only, minus some. The sample records roughly 80,000 clones, approximately 85% being singletons. Study findings and constraints: Two AZD1222 doses significantly raised spike-specific TCR breadth and depth over controls. The sample set comprised mostly white British donors with more females, and clonal diversity was possibly underestimated. Just five or six AZD1222 recipients were seropositive at baseline.

The TCR originated in an adult in good health. This chain joins TRBV25-1 and TRBJ1-1, with 8 bases matching TRBD1. The material was peripheral blood, obtained on day 0 of MenACWY control vaccination. The CDR3 coding sequence is TGTGCCAGCAGTGAATATAAAGGGACAGGTGAAGCTTTCTTT. Protein: CASSEYKGTGEAFF.